These 24 T cell receptor beta chains came from one sample sequenced in a study of beta chain features in type 1 diabetes. The sequenced template was cDNA made from the entire isolated RNA. Only in-frame clones appear in the TCRdb table, and some are missing; sequencing was by immunoSEQ multiplex PCR. This sample carries almost 350,000 clones, 7% to 9% of them seen once, and the ten largest clones take less than 0.5%. Source material: central memory CD4+ T cells from blood. All receptors derive from a young woman in good health.

The V call is TRBV10-2, the J call TRBJ2-4, with D tentatively TRBD1 or TRBD2 (5 bases each). From germline, CDR1 is WSHSY and CDR2 SAAADI. The CDR3 is 15 residues long. The ends were cut back, 5 bases at V and 5 bases at J, with 16 bases in the middle. CDR3 sequence reads: CASSRLYRDQNIQYF. CDR3 bases: TGCGCCAGCAGTCGCCTTTACCGGGACCAAAACATTCAGTACTTC.

This clone occurred many times. CDR3 in DNA: TGTGCCAGCTCAGCAAAACAGGGACAGAACACCGGGGAGCTGTTTTTT. Its protein is CASSAKQGQNTGELFF. V usage is TRBV18 and J usage is TRBJ2-2, with D maybe TRBD1 (6 bases). The CDR3 runs to 16 residues. Germline V gene lookup returns CDR1 KGHSH and CDR2 LQKENI. V dropped 5 bases and J dropped 1 base, with 14 bases sitting between them.

This chain joins TRBV5-6 and TRBJ2-7; D is unresolved. Germline values: CDR1 SGHDT, CDR2 YYEEEE. V lost 1 base, J lost 0 bases, and 8 bases lay in between. The CDR3 is 14 residues long. CDR3: CASSLRALSYEQYF. The DNA of the CDR3 is TGTGCCAGCAGCTTGAGAGCGCTCTCCTACGAGCAGTACTTC.

Note on this clone: The same CDR3 is also encoded by other DNA sequences in this sample. The V and J genes are TRBV28 and TRBJ1-2; D unresolved. Trimming shortened V by 6 bases and J by 1 base, and 3 bases separated the two germline ends. Germline assignment: CDR1 MDHEN and CDR2 SYDVKM. The CDR3 loop spans 11 amino acids. CDR3 protein: CASRGNYGYTF. CDR3 nucleotides: TGTGCCAGCAGGGGTAACTATGGCTACACCTTC.

The V gene is TRBV7-2, the J gene TRBJ2-1; D unresolved. Germline lookup yields CDR1 SGHTA and CDR2 FQGNSA. CDR3 length: 14 residues. V gave up 3 bases and J gave up 5 bases, with 11 bases separating them. CDR3 nucleotide sequence: TGTGCCAGCAGCTTCGAGACTGCCAACAATGAGCAGTTCTTC. The encoded protein is CASSFETANNEQFF.

This clone has only a few counts. The chain has TRBV19 and TRBJ2-1, with TRBD1 matching over 8 bases. The CDR3 length is 14 residues. Germline CDR1 is LNHDA and CDR2 is SQIVND (reference sequence). V lost 7 bases, J lost 2 bases, and 4 bases stayed unmatched. CDR3 in amino acids: CASKPGQAYNEQFF. The CDR3 DNA reads TGTGCCAGTAAGCCGGGACAGGCCTACAATGAGCAGTTCTTC.

The chain recombines TRBV6-6 with TRBJ1-2; D is perhaps TRBD1 (5 bases). The V gene lost 6 bases and the J gene lost 4 bases, with 12 bases spanning the gap. Germline V gene data show CDR1 as MNHNY and CDR2 as SVGAGI (reference sequence). The CDR3 is 13 amino acids. CDR3 region: CASSDRPSYGYTF. CDR3 bases: TGTGCCAGCAGCGACAGACCCTCCTATGGCTACACCTTC.

V gene TRBV6-5 combines with J gene TRBJ1-2, with D possibly matching TRBD1 (5 bases). From germline, CDR1 is MNHEY and CDR2 SVGAGI. V lost 0 bases, J lost 8 bases, and 13 bases lay in between. CDR3 length: 14 amino acids. The CDR3 bases are TGTGCCAGCAGTTACTCCGGGACGACGCAGGGCTACACCTTC. Translating gives CASSYSGTTQGYTF.

The gene calls are TRBV2 and TRBJ1-5; no firm D call. This CDR3 spans 14 amino acids. Germline V gene sequence: CDR1 SNHLY, CDR2 FYNNEI. Trimming removed 7 bases from V and 0 bases from J, with 10 bases in between. The CDR3 sequence: CASTRLLSNQPQHF. CDR3 sequence (DNA): TGTGCCAGCACCCGACTGCTTAGCAATCAGCCCCAGCATTTT.

In this sample, this clone turned up many times. V is TRBV5-4 and J is TRBJ2-7; 8 positions match TRBD1. V trimming: 0 bases; J trimming: 0 bases; junction bases outside the gene matches: 5. The CDR3 totals 16 residues. Germline values: CDR1 SGHNT, CDR2 YYREEE (reference sequence). In nucleotides, the CDR3 is TGTGCCAGCAGCTTGGGTTCCACAGGGGGCTCCTACGAGCAGTACTTC. Protein product: CASSLGSTGGSYEQYF.

This clone was observed a handful of times. This sequence joins TRBV5-4 and TRBJ1-5; D is unresolved. CDR1 and CDR2 from the germline V gene are SGHNT and YYREEE (reference sequence). The CDR3 runs to 14 residues. The ends were cut back, 2 bases at V and 3 bases at J, with 9 bases in the middle. CDR3 bases: TGTGCCAGCAGCTTCGGACGGCTCAATCAGCCCCAGCATTTT. It encodes CASSFGRLNQPQHF.

The rearrangement links TRBV5-4 to TRBJ2-2, with a weak D call TRBD1 (6 bases). Trimming cost V 5 bases and J 4 bases, with 18 bases left between them. Germline assignment: CDR1 SGHNT and CDR2 YYREEE (reference sequence). This CDR3 contains 16 residues. CDR3 in DNA: TGTGCCAGCAGTTCACCCGGACAGAGAGCCACCGGGGAGCTGTTTTTT. Translation: CASSSPGQRATGELFF. Looking up the rest from reference TRBV5-4 and TRBJ2-2 gives the full variable domain: ETGVTQSPTHLIKTRGQQVTLRCSSQSGHNTVSWYQQALGQGPQFIFQYYREEENGRGNFPPRFSGLQFPNYSSELNVNALELDDSALYLCASSSPGQRATGELFFGEGSRLTVL.

This clone was seen a few times. V gene TRBV5-4 combines with J gene TRBJ2-7; D unresolved. This CDR3 is built from 13 residues. V was shortened by 3 bases and J by 0 bases, with 7 bases between the two germline ends. CDR1 is SGHNT and CDR2 is YYREEE in the germline V gene (reference sequence). CDR3 DNA: TGTGCCAGCAGCTCTCAGGACTCCTACGAGCAGTACTTC. It yields the protein CASSSQDSYEQYF.

The rearrangement uses TRBV11-3 and TRBJ2-5; D perhaps matches TRBD1 (5 bases). V was pared by 5 bases and J by 6 bases, with 16 bases between. CDR3 size: 14 residues. Germline lookup yields CDR1 SGHNT and CDR2 YENEEA. CDR3 nucleotides: TGTGCCAGCAGCCCGGGTAGGGGTGAAAAGACCCAGTACTTC. This sequence encodes CASSPGRGEKTQYF.

V is TRBV27 and J is TRBJ1-5; TRBD1 agrees at 9 bases. Trimming at V came to 6 bases and at J to 6 bases, leaving 9 bases not matched to a gene. The CDR3 is made up of 15 amino acids. The germline CDR1 and CDR2 sequences are MNHEY and SMNVEV (reference sequence). CDR3 sequence reads: CASRKTGGFGQPQHF. CDR3 nucleotide sequence: TGTGCCAGCAGAAAGACAGGGGGGTTTGGTCAGCCCCAGCATTTT.

The gene calls are TRBV25-1 and TRBJ1-2; perhaps TRBD1 as D (6 bases). Trimming pared 1 base from V and 5 bases from J, leaving 20 bases between. Germline V CDR1 and CDR2: MGHDK, SYGVNS. The CDR3 has 17 amino acids. CDR3 in DNA: TGTGCCAGCAGTGAATGGGGCAGGGGCCTCTCGGGGTATGGCTACACCTTC. It translates to CASSEWGRGLSGYGYTF.

V usage is TRBV28 and J usage is TRBJ2-7; D not certain. From germline, CDR1 is MDHEN and CDR2 SYDVKM. The CDR3 is 14 amino acids. Trimming shortened V by 3 bases and J by 0 bases, and 9 bases separated the two germline ends. CDR3 in DNA: TGTGCCAGCAGTTTTTTGGGATACTCCTACGAGCAGTACTTC. The encoded protein is CASSFLGYSYEQYF.

This chain links TRBV5-4 with TRBJ2-3, with D perhaps matching TRBD1 (5 bases). The germline V gene has CDR1 SGHNT and CDR2 YYREEE (reference sequence). The ends were cut back, 0 bases at V and 2 bases at J, with 13 bases in the middle. The CDR3 is 16 residues long. Here the CDR3 reads CASSLAPGSFTDTQYF. The CDR3, as DNA: TGTGCCAGCAGCTTGGCCCCAGGGTCCTTCACAGATACGCAGTATTTT.

This clone was observed a few times. V gene TRBV28 combines with J gene TRBJ2-5, with a possible D match to TRBD2 (6 bases). This CDR3 contains 16 residues. V lost 6 bases to trimming and J lost 9 bases, with 26 bases between them. Per the germline V gene, CDR1 is MDHEN and CDR2 is SYDVKM. CDR3 sequence reads: CASRPGLVGDLSSQYF. The CDR3 DNA follows: TGTGCCAGCAGGCCCGGTTTGGTAGGGGACTTGTCGTCCCAGTACTTC.

This CDR3 is CASSLLGISYNEQFF. The DNA of the CDR3 is TGCGCCAGCAGCTTGTTGGGGATCTCCTACAATGAGCAGTTCTTC. This chain connects TRBV5-1 to TRBJ2-1, with D hard to call. The germline V and J ends were trimmed by 1 base and 0 bases, with 8 bases remaining between them. The CDR3 runs 15 residues. Germline CDR1 reads SGHRS; CDR2 reads YFSETQ.

This chain uses TRBV19 with TRBJ2-7; 8 bases match TRBD1. Germline assignment: CDR1 LNHDA and CDR2 SQIVND (reference sequence). V lost 4 bases, J lost 6 bases, and 11 bases stayed unmatched. This CDR3 spans 15 amino acids. The CDR3 region has the DNA TGTGCCAGTAGTAAAACCGGGACAGGAGGATTCGAGCAGTACTTC. Translated: CASSKTGTGGFEQYF.

This clone turned up a few times. The J gene is TRBJ1-3, the V gene TRBV28, with D perhaps TRBD1 (5 bases). Trimming removed 6 bases at V and 0 bases at J, with 15 bases between. The length of the CDR3 is 16 residues. In germline, CDR1 is MDHEN, CDR2 SYDVKM. The CDR3 coding sequence is TGTGCCAGCAGCCCCTGGGGAGACAGCTCTGGAAACACCATATATTTT. It specifies CASSPWGDSSGNTIYF.

This clone has at least ten counts. This chain links TRBV6-5 with TRBJ2-7; D might be TRBD2 (7 bases). Germline CDR1 and CDR2: MNHEY and SVGAGI. Trimming took off 6 bases at V and 0 bases at J, with 15 bases between the two ends. CDR3 length: 15 amino acids. CDR3 nucleotide sequence: TGTGCCAGCAGAATGGAGGGAGGGGGCTCCTACGAGCAGTACTTC. This sequence encodes CASRMEGGGSYEQYF.

This clone was seen more than once but under ten times. V and J are TRBV13 and TRBJ2-2; perhaps TRBD2 as D (6 bases). The CDR3 has 14 amino acids. Germline V gene lookup returns CDR1 PRHDT and CDR2 FYEKMQ (reference sequence). Deletions cut 5 bases from V and 6 bases from J, with 13 bases between. This CDR3 is CASSRGRPPGELFF. The CDR3 DNA reads TGTGCCAGCAGCCGGGGGAGGCCCCCCGGGGAGCTGTTTTTT.